The sequence of this T cell receptor (beta chain) was determined in a study of PD-L1 blockade in urothelial cancer. Study overall: Patients, treated from about 2014 onward, received atezolizumab 1,200 mg intravenously every 3 weeks. Analysis of blood occurred 3 weeks (second dose) and 6 weeks after treatment start. Patients had undergone 0 to 3 prior chemotherapy regimens. Median T cell yield per blood sample was 120,000 to 150,000 cells.

Trimming took off 5 bases at V and 0 bases at J, with 14 bases between the two ends. Germline V lookup: CDR1 SGHTA, CDR2 FQGNSA. The CDR3 is 16 amino acids. TCRdb's table, derived via immunoSEQ multiplex PCR, lists solely in-frame clones and lacks some. The sample consists of 100,000 or so clones, approximately 85% of them appearing once. The chain is built from TRBV7-2 and TRBJ2-1, with no clear D. Sequences were derived from PBMCs, sampled around atezolizumab (anti-PD-L1) treatment. This clonotype was obtained from a middle-aged man with urothelial cancer. In DNA form, the CDR3 reads TGTGCCAGCAGCCCGCGAGTAGCAAACTCCTACAATGAGCAGTTCTTC. This encodes CASSPRVANSYNEQFF.